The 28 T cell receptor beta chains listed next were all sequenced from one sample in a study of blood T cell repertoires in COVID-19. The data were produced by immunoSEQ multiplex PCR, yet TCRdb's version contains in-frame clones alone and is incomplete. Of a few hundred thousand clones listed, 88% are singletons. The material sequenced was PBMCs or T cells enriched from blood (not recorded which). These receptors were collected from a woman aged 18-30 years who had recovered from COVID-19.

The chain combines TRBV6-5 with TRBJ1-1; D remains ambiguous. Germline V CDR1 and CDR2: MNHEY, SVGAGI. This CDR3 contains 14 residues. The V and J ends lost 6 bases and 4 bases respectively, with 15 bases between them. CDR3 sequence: CASRVDRGSTEAFF. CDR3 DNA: TGTGCCAGCAGGGTCGACCGAGGGAGCACTGAAGCTTTCTTT.

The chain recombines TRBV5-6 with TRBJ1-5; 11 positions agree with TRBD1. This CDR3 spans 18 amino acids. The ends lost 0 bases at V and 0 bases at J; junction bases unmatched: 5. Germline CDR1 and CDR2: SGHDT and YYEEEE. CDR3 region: CASSLGTGGAGSNQPQHF. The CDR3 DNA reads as TGTGCCAGCAGCTTGGGGACAGGGGGCGCTGGTAGCAATCAGCCCCAGCATTTT. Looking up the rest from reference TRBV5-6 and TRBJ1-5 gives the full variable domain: DAGVTQSPTHLIKTRGQQVTLRCSPKSGHDTVSWYQQALGQGPQFIFQYYEEEERQRGNFPDRFSGHQFPNYSSELNVNALLLGDSALYLCASSLGTGGAGSNQPQHFGDGTRLSIL.

The CDR3 nucleotides read TGTGCCAGCTCACCCCCGCTACGGTCTGGAAACACCATATATTTT. Protein: CASSPPLRSGNTIYF. This sequence joins TRBV18 and TRBJ1-3; D unresolved. CDR3 size: 15 residues. The germline CDR1 and CDR2 sequences are KGHSH and LQKENI. Trimming pared 3 bases from V and 1 base from J, leaving 10 bases between.

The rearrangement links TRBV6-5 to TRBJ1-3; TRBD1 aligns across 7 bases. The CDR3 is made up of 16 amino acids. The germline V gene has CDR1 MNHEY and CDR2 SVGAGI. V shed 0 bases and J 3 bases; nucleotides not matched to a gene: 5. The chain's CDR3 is CASSYSDRDGGNTIYF. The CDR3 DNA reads TGTGCCAGCAGTTACTCCGACAGGGACGGTGGAAACACCATATATTTT.

In nucleotides, the CDR3 is TGTGCCAGCAGTGACGATCACCCCGAGGCCCAGCATTTT. This sequence encodes CASSDDHPEAQHF. The V and J genes are TRBV2 and TRBJ1-5; D not certain. CDR3 length: 13 residues. Germline assignment: CDR1 SNHLY and CDR2 FYNNEI. V was cut by 3 bases and J by 11 bases, with 14 bases left in between. The full variable domain, with the rest looked up from reference TRBV2 and TRBJ1-5, is EPEVTQTPSHQVTQMGQEVILRCVPISNHLYFYWYRQILGQKVEFLVSFYNNEISEKSEIFDDQFSVERPDGSNFTLKIRSTKLEDSAMYFCASSDDHPEAQHFGDGTRLSIL.

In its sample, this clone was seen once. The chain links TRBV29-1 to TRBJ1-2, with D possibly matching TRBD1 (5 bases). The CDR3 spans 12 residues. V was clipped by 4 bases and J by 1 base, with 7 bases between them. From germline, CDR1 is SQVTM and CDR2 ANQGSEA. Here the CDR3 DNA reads TGCAGCGTTGTTAGGGGTAACTATGGCTACACCTTC. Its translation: CSVVRGNYGYTF.

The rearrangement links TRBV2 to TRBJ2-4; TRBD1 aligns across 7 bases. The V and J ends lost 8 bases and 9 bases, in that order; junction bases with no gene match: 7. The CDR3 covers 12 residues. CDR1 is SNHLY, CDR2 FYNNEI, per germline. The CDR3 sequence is CASGRDRGIQYF. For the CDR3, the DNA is TGTGCCAGCGGACGGGACAGAGGCATTCAGTACTTC. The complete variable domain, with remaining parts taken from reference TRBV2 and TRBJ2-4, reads EPEVTQTPSHQVTQMGQEVILRCVPISNHLYFYWYRQILGQKVEFLVSFYNNEISEKSEIFDDQFSVERPDGSNFTLKIRSTKLEDSAMYFCASGRDRGIQYFGAGTRLSVL.

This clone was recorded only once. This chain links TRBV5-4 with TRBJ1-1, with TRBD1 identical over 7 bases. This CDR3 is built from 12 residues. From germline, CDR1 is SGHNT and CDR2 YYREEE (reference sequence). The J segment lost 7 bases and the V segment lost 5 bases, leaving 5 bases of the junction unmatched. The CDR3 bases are TGTGCCAGCAGAGGGGACAGTGGTGAAGCTTTCTTT. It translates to CASRGDSGEAFF.

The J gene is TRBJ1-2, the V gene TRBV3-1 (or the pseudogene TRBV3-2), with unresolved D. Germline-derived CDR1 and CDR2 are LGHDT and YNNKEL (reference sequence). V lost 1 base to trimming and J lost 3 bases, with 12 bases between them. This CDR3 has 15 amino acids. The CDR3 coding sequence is TGTGCCAGCAGCCAAGGAAGGGAGGGTTACTATGGCTACACCTTC. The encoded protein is CASSQGREGYYGYTF.

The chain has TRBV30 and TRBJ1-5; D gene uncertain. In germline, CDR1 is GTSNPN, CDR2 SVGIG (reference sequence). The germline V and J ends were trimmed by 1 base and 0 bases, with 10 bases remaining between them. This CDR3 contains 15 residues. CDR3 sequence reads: CAWSAPGTSNQPQHF. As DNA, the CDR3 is TGTGCCTGGAGTGCCCCGGGAACTAGCAATCAGCCCCAGCATTTT.

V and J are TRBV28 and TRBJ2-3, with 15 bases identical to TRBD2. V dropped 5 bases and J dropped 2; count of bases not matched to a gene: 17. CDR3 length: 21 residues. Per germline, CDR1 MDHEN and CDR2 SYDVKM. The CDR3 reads CASSLFPGTSGGTLYTDTQYF. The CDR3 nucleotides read TGTGCCAGCAGTCTTTTCCCTGGGACTAGCGGGGGGACTTTATACACAGATACGCAGTATTTT. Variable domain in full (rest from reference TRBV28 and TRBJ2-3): DVKVTQSSRYLVKRTGEKVFLECVQDMDHENMFWYRQDPGLGLRLIYFSYDVKMKEKGDIPEGYSVSREKKERFSLILESASTNQTSMYLCASSLFPGTSGGTLYTDTQYFGPGTRLTVL.

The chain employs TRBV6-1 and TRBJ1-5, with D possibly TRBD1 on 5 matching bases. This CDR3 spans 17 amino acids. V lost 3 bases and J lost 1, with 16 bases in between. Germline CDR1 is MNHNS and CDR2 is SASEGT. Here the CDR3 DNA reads TGTGCCAGCAGTGATGTTGTGGGGCAAAAGAGCAATCAGCCCCAGCATTTT. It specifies CASSDVVGQKSNQPQHF.

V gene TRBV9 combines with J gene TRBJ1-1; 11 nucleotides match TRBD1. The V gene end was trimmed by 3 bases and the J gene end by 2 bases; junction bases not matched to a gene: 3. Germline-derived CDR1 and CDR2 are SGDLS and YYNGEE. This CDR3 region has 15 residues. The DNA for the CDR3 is TGTGCCAGCAGCGCCCGGACAGGGGGCAACACTGAAGCTTTCTTT. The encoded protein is CASSARTGGNTEAFF.

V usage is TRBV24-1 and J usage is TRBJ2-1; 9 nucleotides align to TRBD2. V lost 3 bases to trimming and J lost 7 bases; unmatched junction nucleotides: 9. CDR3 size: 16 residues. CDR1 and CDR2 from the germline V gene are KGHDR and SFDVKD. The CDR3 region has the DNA TGTGCCACCAGTGATCCGCGGGCGGGGGGGCAAAATGAGCAGTTCTTC. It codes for CATSDPRAGGQNEQFF.

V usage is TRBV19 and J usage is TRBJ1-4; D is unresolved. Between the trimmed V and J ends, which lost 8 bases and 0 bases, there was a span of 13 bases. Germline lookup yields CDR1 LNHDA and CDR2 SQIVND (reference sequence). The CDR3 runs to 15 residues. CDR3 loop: CASCLGTSTNEKLFF. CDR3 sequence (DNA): TGTGCCAGTTGTCTGGGCACATCAACTAATGAAAAACTGTTTTTT.

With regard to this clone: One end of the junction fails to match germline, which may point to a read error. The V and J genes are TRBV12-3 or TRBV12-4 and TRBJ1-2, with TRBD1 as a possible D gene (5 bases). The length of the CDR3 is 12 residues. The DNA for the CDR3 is TGTGCCAGCAGTCCTACTTCAAGGCAGGGAAATTTC. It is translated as CASSPTSRQGNF.

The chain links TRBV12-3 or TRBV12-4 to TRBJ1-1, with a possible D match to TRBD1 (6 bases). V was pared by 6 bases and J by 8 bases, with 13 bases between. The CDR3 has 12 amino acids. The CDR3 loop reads CASSWGGPEAFF. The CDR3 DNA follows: TGTGCCAGCAGCTGGGGGGGCCCAGAAGCTTTCTTT.

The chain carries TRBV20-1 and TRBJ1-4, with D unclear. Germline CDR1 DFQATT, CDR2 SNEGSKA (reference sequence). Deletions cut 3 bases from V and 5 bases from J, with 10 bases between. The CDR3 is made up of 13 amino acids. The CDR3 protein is CSASDGKNEKLFF. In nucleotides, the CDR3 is TGCAGTGCTAGTGATGGCAAAAATGAAAAACTGTTTTTT.

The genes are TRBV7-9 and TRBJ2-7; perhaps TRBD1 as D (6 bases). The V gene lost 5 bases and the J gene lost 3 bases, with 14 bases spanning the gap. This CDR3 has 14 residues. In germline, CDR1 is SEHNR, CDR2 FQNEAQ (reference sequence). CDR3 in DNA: TGTGCCAGCAGCCCCAGGGGAATCGGCTACGAGCAGTACTTC. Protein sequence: CASSPRGIGYEQYF.

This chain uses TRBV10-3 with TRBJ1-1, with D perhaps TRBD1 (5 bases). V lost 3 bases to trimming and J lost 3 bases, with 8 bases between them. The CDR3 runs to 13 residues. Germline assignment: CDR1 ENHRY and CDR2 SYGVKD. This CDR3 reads CAISEGAYTEAFF. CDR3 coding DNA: TGTGCCATCAGTGAAGGGGCGTACACTGAAGCTTTCTTT.

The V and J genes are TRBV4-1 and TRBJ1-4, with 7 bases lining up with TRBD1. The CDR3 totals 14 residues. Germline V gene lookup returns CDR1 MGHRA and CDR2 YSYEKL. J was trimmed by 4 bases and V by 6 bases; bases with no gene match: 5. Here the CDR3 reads CASRIQGSNEKLFF. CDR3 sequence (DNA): TGCGCCAGCAGGATACAGGGGAGTAATGAAAAACTGTTTTTT.

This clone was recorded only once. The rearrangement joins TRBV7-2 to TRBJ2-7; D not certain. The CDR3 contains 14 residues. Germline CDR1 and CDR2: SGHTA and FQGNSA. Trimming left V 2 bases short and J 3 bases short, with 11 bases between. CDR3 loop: CASSLSAGIYEQYF. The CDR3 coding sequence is TGTGCCAGCAGCTTAAGCGCCGGAATCTACGAGCAGTACTTC.

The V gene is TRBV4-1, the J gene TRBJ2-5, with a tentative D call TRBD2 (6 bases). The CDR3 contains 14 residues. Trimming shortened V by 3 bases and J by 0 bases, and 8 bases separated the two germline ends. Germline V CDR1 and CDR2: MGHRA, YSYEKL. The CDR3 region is CASSQGDYQETQYF. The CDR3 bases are TGCGCCAGCAGCCAGGGGGACTACCAAGAGACCCAGTACTTC.

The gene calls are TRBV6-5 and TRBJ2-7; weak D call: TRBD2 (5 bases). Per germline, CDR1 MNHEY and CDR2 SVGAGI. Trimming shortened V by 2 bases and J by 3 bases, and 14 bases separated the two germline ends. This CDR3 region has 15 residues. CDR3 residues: CASSYIRRELYEQYF. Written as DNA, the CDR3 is TGTGCCAGCAGTTACATCCGACGGGAACTCTACGAGCAGTACTTC.

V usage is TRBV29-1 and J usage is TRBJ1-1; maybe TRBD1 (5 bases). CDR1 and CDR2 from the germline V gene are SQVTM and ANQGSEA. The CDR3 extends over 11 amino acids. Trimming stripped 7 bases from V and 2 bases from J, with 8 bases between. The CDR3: CSARVNTEAFF. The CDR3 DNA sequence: TGCAGCGCCAGGGTTAACACTGAAGCTTTCTTT.

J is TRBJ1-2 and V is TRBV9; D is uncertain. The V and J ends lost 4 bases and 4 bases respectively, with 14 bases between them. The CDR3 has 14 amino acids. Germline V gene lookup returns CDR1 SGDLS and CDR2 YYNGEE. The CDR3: CASSLSGEAYGYTF. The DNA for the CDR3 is TGTGCCAGCAGCCTTTCCGGGGAAGCCTATGGCTACACCTTC.

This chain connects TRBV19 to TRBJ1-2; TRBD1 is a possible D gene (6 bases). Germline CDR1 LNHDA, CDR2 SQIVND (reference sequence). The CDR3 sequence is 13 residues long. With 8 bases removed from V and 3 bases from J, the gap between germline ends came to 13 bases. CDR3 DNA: TGTGCCAGTTTGGGCAGGGGATACTATGGCTACACCTTC. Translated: CASLGRGYYGYTF. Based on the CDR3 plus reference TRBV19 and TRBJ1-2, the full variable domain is DGGITQSPKYLFRKEGQNVTLSCEQNLNHDAMYWYRQDPGQGLRLIYYSQIVNDFQKGDIAEGYSVSREKKESFPLTVTSAQKNPTAFYLCASLGRGYYGYTFGSGTRLTVV.

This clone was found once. CDR3 protein: CASSQDPATSGSASQYF. The DNA for the CDR3 is TGTGCCAGCAGCCAAGATCCAGCGACTAGCGGTTCTGCGTCCCAGTACTTC. This chain joins TRBV4-2 and TRBJ2-5; 9 positions match TRBD2. Losses at the gene ends were 0 bases for V and 9 bases for J; bases not matched to a gene: 14. The CDR3 loop spans 17 amino acids. CDR1 is LGHNA, CDR2 YNFKEQ, per germline.